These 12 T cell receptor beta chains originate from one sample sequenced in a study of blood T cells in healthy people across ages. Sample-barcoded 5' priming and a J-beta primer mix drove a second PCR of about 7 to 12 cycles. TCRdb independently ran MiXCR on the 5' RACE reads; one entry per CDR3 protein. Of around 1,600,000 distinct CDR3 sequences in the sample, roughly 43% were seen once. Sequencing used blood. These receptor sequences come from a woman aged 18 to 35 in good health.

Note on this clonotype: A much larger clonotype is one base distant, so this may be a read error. CDR3 residues: CASSVEGQPYGFTF. CDR3 nucleotide sequence: TGTGCCAGCAGCGTAGAAGGACAGCCCTATGGCTTCACCTTC. V usage is TRBV9 and J usage is TRBJ1-2; D perhaps matches TRBD1 (6 bases). Germline V lookup: CDR1 SGDLS, CDR2 YYNGEE. CDR3 length: 14 residues. Full variable domain (outside the CDR3, taken from reference TRBV9 and TRBJ1-2): DSGVTQTPKHLITATGQRVTLRCSPRSGDLSVYWYQQSLDQGLQFLIQYYNGEERAKGNILERFSAQQFPDLHSELNLSSLELGDSALYFCASSVEGQPYGFTFGSGTRLTVV.

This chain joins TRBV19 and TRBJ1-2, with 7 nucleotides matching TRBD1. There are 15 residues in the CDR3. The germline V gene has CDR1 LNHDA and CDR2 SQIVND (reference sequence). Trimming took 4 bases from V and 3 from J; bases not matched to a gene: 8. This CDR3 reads CASSTQGRRDYGYTF. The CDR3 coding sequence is TGTGCCAGTAGTACACAGGGGAGAAGGGACTATGGCTACACCTTC.

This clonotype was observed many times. CDR3 coding DNA: TGTGCCAGCAGCAATAGGGGTTCCTACGAGCAGTACTTC. Amino acids: CASSNRGSYEQYF. The rearrangement uses TRBV7-2 and TRBJ2-7; perhaps TRBD1 as D (5 bases). This CDR3 comprises 13 residues. Trimming took 5 bases from V and 1 from J, leaving 9 bases between them. Germline V gives CDR1 SGHTA, CDR2 FQGNSA. Variable domain in full (rest from reference TRBV7-2 and TRBJ2-7): GAGVSQSPSNKVTEKGKDVELRCDPISGHTALYWYRQSLGQGLEFLIYFQGNSAPDKSGLPSDRFSAERTGGSVSTLTIQRTQQEDSAVYLCASSNRGSYEQYFGPGTRLTVT.

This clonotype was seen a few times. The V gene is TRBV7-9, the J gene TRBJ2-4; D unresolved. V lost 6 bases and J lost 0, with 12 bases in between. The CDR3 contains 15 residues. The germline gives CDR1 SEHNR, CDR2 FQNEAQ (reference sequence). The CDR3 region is CASSSDILAKNIQYF. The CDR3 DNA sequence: TGTGCCAGCAGTTCGGATATTTTAGCCAAAAACATTCAGTACTTC.

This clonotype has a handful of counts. CDR3 sequence (DNA): TGTGCCAGCAGCGGACCGACAGGGAGCGGGGAAAAACTGTTTTTT. This encodes CASSGPTGSGEKLFF. The chain has TRBV7-9 and TRBJ1-4; 7 bases are a match to TRBD1. J lost 8 bases, V lost 5 bases, and 11 bases had no gene match. The CDR3 extends over 15 amino acids. CDR1 and CDR2 (germline): SEHNR, FQNEAQ (reference sequence).

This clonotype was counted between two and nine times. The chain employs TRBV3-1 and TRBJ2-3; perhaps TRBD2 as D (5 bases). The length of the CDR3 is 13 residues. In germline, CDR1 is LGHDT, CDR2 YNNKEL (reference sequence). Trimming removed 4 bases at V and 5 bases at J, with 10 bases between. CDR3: CASSLTGRDTQYF. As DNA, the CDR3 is TGTGCCAGCAGCCTCACTGGGAGAGATACGCAGTATTTT.

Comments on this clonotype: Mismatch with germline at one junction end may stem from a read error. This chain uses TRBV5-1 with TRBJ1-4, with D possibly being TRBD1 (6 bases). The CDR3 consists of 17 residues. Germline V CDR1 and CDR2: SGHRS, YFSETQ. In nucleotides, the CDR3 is TGCGCCAGCAGCTTGGCAGGGGACGGAGGCCCTAATGAAAAACTGTCTTTT. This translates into CASSLAGDGGPNEKLSF.

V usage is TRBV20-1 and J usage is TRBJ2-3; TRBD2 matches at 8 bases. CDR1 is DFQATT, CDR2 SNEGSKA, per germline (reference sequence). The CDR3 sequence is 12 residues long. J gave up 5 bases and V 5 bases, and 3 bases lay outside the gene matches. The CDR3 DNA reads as TGCAGTGCTCCGGGGGGGGTAGATACGCAGTATTTT. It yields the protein CSAPGGVDTQYF.

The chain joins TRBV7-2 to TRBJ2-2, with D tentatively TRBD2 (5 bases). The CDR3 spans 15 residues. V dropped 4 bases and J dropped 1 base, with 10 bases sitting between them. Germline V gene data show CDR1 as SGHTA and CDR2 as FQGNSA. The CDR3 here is CASSSRAENTGELFF. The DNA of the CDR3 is TGTGCCAGCAGCTCCAGAGCGGAGAACACCGGGGAGCTGTTTTTT.

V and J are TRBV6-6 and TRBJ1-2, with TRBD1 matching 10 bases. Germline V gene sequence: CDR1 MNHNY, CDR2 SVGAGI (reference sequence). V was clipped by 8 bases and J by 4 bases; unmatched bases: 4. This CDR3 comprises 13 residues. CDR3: CASDRGLGYGYTF. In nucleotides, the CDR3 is TGTGCCAGCGACAGGGGGCTCGGCTATGGCTACACCTTC.

The DNA of the CDR3 is TGTGCCAGCAGTCCGGTGACACGCGAGCAGTACTTC. Encoded protein: CASSPVTREQYF. The chain employs TRBV12-3 or TRBV12-4 and TRBJ2-7; D is unclear. The CDR3 runs to 12 residues. The V end lost 5 bases, the J end lost 6 bases, and 11 bases lay between the germline ends.

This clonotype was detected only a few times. The CDR3 region has the DNA TGTGCCAGCAGCCATACAGGGGAGGACTATGGCTACACCTTC. Amino acids: CASSHTGEDYGYTF. The chain carries TRBV3-1 and TRBJ1-2; TRBD1 matches at 7 bases. J lost 3 bases, V lost 3 bases, and 4 bases had no gene match. CDR3 length: 14 residues. Germline V gene sequence: CDR1 LGHDT, CDR2 YNNKEL (reference sequence).